This TCR beta chain originates from a study of T cells in Graves' hyperthyroidism and ophthalmopathy. Study-wide results and caveats: The model anticipated ophthalmopathy a median about six months pre-onset.

V lost 1 base and J lost 5; bases outside the gene matches: 10. Germline CDR1 reads LGHDT; CDR2 reads YNNKEL (reference sequence). This CDR3 spans 17 amino acids. TCR beta CDR3 sequences were amplified from RNA transcripts. TCR CDR3 underwent first-round RT-PCR with the HTBI primer set. TCRdb called the multiplex PCR reads again in MiXCR, with one record for every CDR3 protein. The table shows under 350,000 distinct CDR3 sequences, with 13% occurring only once. In its sample, this clonotype was seen many times. As yet, its antigen is unknown. Clinical symptoms, serum thyroxine, TRAb, thyroid ultrasound and orbital computed tomography established diagnosis. The sample of blood was obtained at first hyperthyroidism diagnosis (before any ophthalmopathy symptoms).

Sequenced material: blood. This chain connects TRBV3-1 to TRBJ2-3; 9 bases are a match to TRBD2. This clonotype originated in a woman aged 30 to 39 with Graves' hyperthyroidism that later progressed to Graves' ophthalmopathy. CDR3 nucleotides: TGTGCCAGCAGCCAAGTGAGTGCGGGAGGGCGAGGAGATACGCAGTATTTT. The encoded protein is CASSQVSAGGRGDTQYF.